Below are 11 T cell receptor beta chains sequenced from a single sample in a study of T-cell reconstitution after alpha-beta-depleted transplantation in children. Library preparation (for TCRbeta) was performed with unique molecular identifiers. TCRdb analysed the PCR reads with MiXCR anew, one entry per CDR3 protein. The table lists 330,000 or so distinct CDR3 sequences, roughly 8.2% of them singletons. The study's findings and limits: T-cell counts and diversity at one year following transplant were attributed mainly to newly produced T cells.

No antigen is known for these receptors. The sequencing here drew on peripheral blood, taken 360 days after TCRalphabeta/CD19-depleted stem cell transplant. Source of these receptors: a female patient aged 2 to 10 who had a stem cell transplant for Fanconi anemia, so the T cells may come from the graft donor.

This clonotype was seen at least ten times. This chain uses TRBV6-1 with TRBJ2-3, with a tentative D call TRBD2 (6 bases). The germline V and J ends were trimmed by 5 bases and 4 bases, with 10 bases remaining between them. This CDR3 comprises 13 residues. Germline values: CDR1 MNHNS, CDR2 SASEGT. CDR3 sequence (DNA): TGTGCCAGCAGTAGTGGGAGGCCAGATACGCAGTATTTT. It yields the protein CASSSGRPDTQYF.

This clonotype was observed at least ten times. This chain links TRBV5-5 with TRBJ2-7; the D gene is possibly TRBD2 (5 bases). CDR1 and CDR2 from the germline V gene are SGHKS and YYEKEE (reference sequence). The V end was cut by 3 bases, the J end by 7 bases, with 14 bases between. CDR3 length equals 13 residues. CDR3 nucleotides: TGTGCCAGCAGCTCCGGACTCCATTATGAGCAGTACTTC. Its protein product is CASSSGLHYEQYF.

This clonotype was observed a few times. The rearrangement links TRBV7-9 to TRBJ1-1, with 8 bases that match TRBD1. The ends lost 0 bases at V and 2 bases at J; junction bases unmatched: 2. The germline gives CDR1 SEHNR, CDR2 FQNEAQ (reference sequence). The CDR3 totals 15 residues. The CDR3 loop reads CASSLAAGGNTEAFF. In nucleotides, the CDR3 is TGTGCCAGCAGCTTAGCGGCAGGGGGCAACACTGAAGCTTTCTTT.

The chain is built from TRBV3-1 and TRBJ1-5, with D maybe TRBD1 (6 bases). Deletions cut 8 bases from V and 4 bases from J, with 21 bases between. CDR3 size: 16 residues. Germline assignment: CDR1 LGHDT and CDR2 YNNKEL (reference sequence). The CDR3 sequence is CASFLRKGGHNQPQHF. The CDR3 DNA reads as TGTGCCAGCTTCCTAAGGAAGGGGGGGCATAATCAGCCCCAGCATTTT. Supplemented by reference TRBV3-1 and TRBJ1-5, the full variable domain reads DTAVSQTPKYLVTQMGNDKSIKCEQNLGHDTMYWYKQDSKKFLKIMFSYNNKELIINETVPNRFSPKSPDKAHLNLHINSLELGDSAVYFCASFLRKGGHNQPQHFGDGTRLSIL.

The table lists this clonotype with many counts. The J gene is TRBJ2-1, the V gene TRBV28; 11 bases are shared with TRBD2. The CDR3 is made up of 15 amino acids. The germline V gene encodes CDR1 MDHEN and CDR2 SYDVKM. The junction had 7 bases not matched to a gene; V was cut back by 7 bases and J by 5 bases. CDR3 sequence reads: CASTGGLAANNEQFF. In nucleotides, the CDR3 is TGTGCCAGCACAGGGGGACTAGCGGCAAACAATGAGCAGTTCTTC.

There are a few counts of this clonotype. This chain uses TRBV5-6 with TRBJ1-1; D may be TRBD1 (6 bases). The length of the CDR3 is 14 residues. Between the trimmed V and J ends, which lost 4 bases and 1 base, there was a span of 11 bases. Germline-derived CDR1 and CDR2 are SGHDT and YYEEEE. In nucleotides, the CDR3 is TGTGCCAGCAGCCCCCCCAGGGGGAACACTGAAGCTTTCTTT. This translates into CASSPPRGNTEAFF.

In its sample, this clonotype was seen a few times. The chain joins TRBV7-8 to TRBJ2-7; 10 nucleotides match TRBD1. Trimming at V came to 1 base and at J to 4 bases, leaving 7 bases not matched to a gene. The CDR3 extends over 16 amino acids. CDR1 is SGHVS and CDR2 is FQNEAQ in the germline V gene. CDR3 nucleotide sequence: TGTGCCAGCAGCTTAGGCAGGGGACAGGGGCGATACGAGCAGTACTTC. Translation: CASSLGRGQGRYEQYF.

The sample holds a few counts of this clonotype. CDR3 nucleotide sequence: TGTGCCAGCAGCTTAGGGCCCACTGCTTTGGAGACCCAGTACTTC. Its protein is CASSLGPTALETQYF. The V gene is TRBV7-8, the J gene TRBJ2-5; the D is unclear. Trimming cost V 1 base and J 5 bases, with 14 bases left between them. The length of the CDR3 is 15 residues. Germline V gene sequence: CDR1 SGHVS, CDR2 FQNEAQ.

On this clonotype itself: Just one base apart from a much larger clone, this may be a read error. The CDR3 end shows no conserved phenylalanine or tryptophan, and so a read error is likely. The chain combines TRBV12-3 or TRBV12-4 with TRBJ1-6; weak D call: TRBD1 (6 bases). V lost 3 bases and J lost 7, with 13 bases in between. The CDR3 runs to 15 residues. CDR3 amino acids: CASSLRGARNSPLHS. Here the CDR3 DNA reads TGTGCCAGCAGTTTGCGGGGGGCGAGGAATTCACCCCTCCACTCT.

This clonotype was counted only a few times. The rearrangement uses TRBV4-2 and TRBJ1-1, with 7 bases that match TRBD1. Germline CDR1 reads LGHNA; CDR2 reads YNFKEQ. V was pared by 0 bases and J by 6 bases, with 10 bases of the junction left unmatched. The CDR3 extends over 16 amino acids. The CDR3 region is CASSQEFGGGWAEAFF. The CDR3 DNA reads TGTGCCAGCAGCCAAGAATTCGGAGGGGGCTGGGCTGAAGCTTTCTTT.

This clonotype was observed a handful of times. V is TRBV6-5 and J is TRBJ1-5; 7 bases map to TRBD1. V trimming: 6 bases; J trimming: 8 bases; junction bases outside the gene matches: 16. CDR1 MNHEY and CDR2 SVGAGI come from the germline V gene. This CDR3 is 16 amino acids long. DNA of the CDR3: TGTGCCAGCAGACCCACAGGGGAGGGACGGACGAAGCCCCAGCATTTT. It translates to CASRPTGEGRTKPQHF.